This T cell receptor (beta chain) comes out of a study of molecular identifiers for immune sequencing clone quantification. Looked up from germline, CDR1 is SGHDT and CDR2 is YYEEEE. The CDR3 contains 16 residues. The ends were cut back, 2 bases at V and 4 bases at J, with 18 bases in the middle. Using its own MiXCR run on the PCR reads, TCRdb lists one record per CDR3 protein. The profile covers about 630,000 distinct CDR3 sequences, with about 25% appearing a single time and around 0.78% taken by the ten largest. The chain carries TRBV5-6 and TRBJ1-1; a possible D gene is TRBD1 (6 bases). Sequenced: naive CD8+ T cells from blood, with Jurkat cell RNA spiked in. Subset noted: FACS-sorted CD8+CD4-CCR7+CD45RA+ naive T cells. This TCR came from a human donor in good health. Some libraries in this study had Jurkat cell RNA spiked in. The CDR3 is CASSFAGAVMSTEAFF. For the CDR3, the DNA is TGTGCCAGCAGCTTTGCGGGGGCCGTGATGAGCACTGAAGCTTTCTTT.